The 8 T cell receptor beta chains below come from one sample, sequenced in a study of T cell changes during pregnancy in multiple sclerosis. Some clones are missing from TCRdb's copy, which holds only in-frame ones; the method was immunoSEQ multiplex PCR. The sample records some 90,000 clones, 92% being singletons. The specimen comprised peripheral blood, sampled in the first trimester of pregnancy. The receptors shown here come from a female donor with multiple sclerosis, enrolled in a pregnancy study.

The rearrangement links TRBV5-1 to TRBJ1-1; 8 nucleotides line up with TRBD1. From germline, CDR1 is SGHRS and CDR2 YFSETQ. J was trimmed by 1 base and V by 3 bases; bases with no gene match: 8. The CDR3 runs 16 residues. CDR3 region: CASSSTGGRGNTEAFF. The CDR3 DNA reads as TGCGCCAGCAGCTCCACAGGGGGACGGGGGAACACTGAAGCTTTCTTT. The full variable domain, its missing parts supplied by reference TRBV5-1 and TRBJ1-1, is KAGVTQTPRYLIKTRGQQVTLSCSPISGHRSVSWYQQTPGQGLQFLFEYFSETQRNKGNFPGRFSGRQFSNSRSEMNVSTLELGDSALYLCASSSTGGRGNTEAFFGQGTRLTVV.

The V and J genes are TRBV7-2 and TRBJ1-5, with D tentatively TRBD1 (5 bases). There are 15 residues in the CDR3. The ends were cut back, 5 bases at V and 0 bases at J, with 11 bases in the middle. In germline, CDR1 is SGHTA, CDR2 FQGNSA. CDR3 DNA: TGTGCCAGCAGCCCAGACAGAAATAGCAATCAGCCCCAGCATTTT. Its protein is CASSPDRNSNQPQHF.

J is TRBJ2-2 and V is TRBV2; D remains unclear. Trimming removed 2 bases from V and 1 base from J, with 11 bases in between. The germline V gene encodes CDR1 SNHLY and CDR2 FYNNEI. CDR3 length equals 16 residues. CDR3 DNA sequence: TGTGCCAGCAGTGAAAACGGAGTCCTGAACACCGGGGAGCTGTTTTTT. Encoded protein: CASSENGVLNTGELFF.

This chain connects TRBV18 to TRBJ2-5; TRBD2 agrees at 7 bases. The germline CDR1 and CDR2 sequences are KGHSH and LQKENI. CDR3 length: 15 residues. Trimming removed 1 base from V and 2 bases from J; junction bases left unmatched: 4. The CDR3 loop is CASSPRGSDQETQYF. CDR3 nucleotide sequence: TGTGCCAGCTCACCACGCGGGAGCGATCAAGAGACCCAGTACTTC.

This chain connects TRBV7-8 to TRBJ1-2; D is perhaps TRBD1 (6 bases). The germline CDR1 and CDR2 sequences are SGHVS and FQNEAQ. The length of the CDR3 is 13 residues. With 7 bases removed from V and 0 bases from J, the gap between germline ends came to 9 bases. This chain's CDR3 is CASTGATNYGYTF. The CDR3 nucleotides read TGTGCCAGCACAGGGGCTACTAACTATGGCTACACCTTC.

The chain carries TRBV11-1 and TRBJ2-1; 7 bases match TRBD2. CDR1 is SGHAT, CDR2 FQDESV, per germline (reference sequence). Trimming removed 0 bases from V and 2 bases from J; junction bases left unmatched: 13. The CDR3 is made up of 19 amino acids. CDR3 loop: CASSLAWLAESSPYNEQFF. The CDR3 nucleotides are TGTGCCAGCAGCTTAGCGTGGCTAGCGGAGAGCTCCCCCTACAATGAGCAGTTCTTC.

This chain joins TRBV25-1 and TRBJ2-5; 11 bases map to TRBD1. The junction had 1 base not matched to a gene; V was cut back by 6 bases and J by 7 bases. This CDR3 region has 12 residues. The V gene's germline CDR1 is MGHDK and CDR2 SYGVNS. The CDR3 sequence is CASRGQGVTQYF. In DNA form, the CDR3 reads TGTGCCAGCAGGGGACAGGGGGTGACCCAGTACTTC.

The V and J genes are TRBV19 and TRBJ2-5, with a tentative D call TRBD2 (5 bases). V lost 5 bases, J lost 3 bases, and 7 bases lay in between. Germline V gene lookup returns CDR1 LNHDA and CDR2 SQIVND (reference sequence). This CDR3 spans 12 amino acids. In nucleotides, the CDR3 is TGTGCCAGTAGTTTCGGGGAAGAGACCCAGTACTTC. As protein: CASSFGEETQYF. Full variable domain (remainder filled in from reference TRBV19 and TRBJ2-5): DGGITQSPKYLFRKEGQNVTLSCEQNLNHDAMYWYRQDPGQGLRLIYYSQIVNDFQKGDIAEGYSVSREKKESFPLTVTSAQKNPTAFYLCASSFGEETQYFGPGTRLLVL.